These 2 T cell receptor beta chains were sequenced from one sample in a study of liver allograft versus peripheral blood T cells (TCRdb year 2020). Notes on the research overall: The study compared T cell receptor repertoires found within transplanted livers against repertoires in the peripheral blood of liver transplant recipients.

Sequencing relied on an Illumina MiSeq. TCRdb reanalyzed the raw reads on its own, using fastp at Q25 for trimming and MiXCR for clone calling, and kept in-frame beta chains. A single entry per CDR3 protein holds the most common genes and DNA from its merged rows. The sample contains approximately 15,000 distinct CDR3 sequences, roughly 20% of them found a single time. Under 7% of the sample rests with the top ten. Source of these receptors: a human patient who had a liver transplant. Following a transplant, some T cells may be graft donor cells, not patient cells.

CDR3 coding DNA: TGTGCCAGCAGCTTCCAGGGGTCTGGAAACACCATATATTTT. It translates to CASSFQGSGNTIYF. This rearrangement joins TRBV5-5 to TRBJ1-3, with D perhaps TRBD1 (6 bases). The CDR3 has 14 residues. Germline lookup yields CDR1 SGHKS and CDR2 YYEKEE (reference sequence). The ends were cut back, 2 bases at V and 1 base at J, with 7 bases in the middle.

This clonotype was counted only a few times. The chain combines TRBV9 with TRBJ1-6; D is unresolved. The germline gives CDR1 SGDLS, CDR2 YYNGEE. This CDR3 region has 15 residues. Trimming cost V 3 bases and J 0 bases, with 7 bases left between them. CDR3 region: CASSARLSYNSPLHF. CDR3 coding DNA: TGTGCCAGCAGCGCACGCCTCTCCTATAATTCACCCCTCCACTTT.